This T cell receptor beta chain was sequenced for a study of T cell responses to AZD1222 COVID-19 vaccine. Study-level points and caveats: Spike as a whole was targeted by vaccine-associated CD4 TCRs, dominant at 160-218 and 743-854. Without day 14 samples, only post-peak T cell repertoires were studied. Seropositive status at baseline applied to only a handful of AZD1222 recipients.

The method was immunoSEQ multiplex PCR; TCRdb's version includes in-frame clones alone and lacks a portion of them. The sample lists some 130,000 clones, 90% occurring once. Worth noting for this clone: The antigen remains undetermined.

This clonotype originated in an adult in good health. This sample comprised peripheral blood, obtained on day 0 of AZD1222 vaccination.

The CDR3 reads CASSMDGGAYTDTQYF. Here the CDR3 DNA reads TGTGCCAGTAGTATGGACGGGGGGGCCTACACAGATACGCAGTATTTT. This chain links TRBV19 with TRBJ2-3; the match to TRBD2 covers 8 bases. Germline CDR1 and CDR2: LNHDA and SQIVND (reference sequence). V lost 3 bases and J lost 2; bases outside the gene matches: 7. The CDR3 runs to 16 residues.